A single sample gave rise to the 8 T cell receptor beta chains below, sequenced in a study of T cell responses to AZD1222 COVID-19 vaccine. The method was immunoSEQ multiplex PCR; TCRdb's version includes in-frame clones alone and lacks a portion of them. The sample holds about 78,000 clones, over 80% seen once. The sequencing here drew on peripheral blood, taken on day 0 of AZD1222 vaccination. Receptors were obtained from an adult in good health.

The rearrangement links TRBV7-9 to TRBJ2-1, with 8 nucleotides matching TRBD1. The ends lost 2 bases at V and 1 base at J; junction bases unmatched: 7. Germline V CDR1 and CDR2: SEHNR, FQNEAQ (reference sequence). This CDR3 spans 17 amino acids. CDR3 DNA: TGTGCCAGCAGCTTACCGCGTCAGGGGGCGTCCTACAATGAGCAGTTCTTC. This encodes CASSLPRQGASYNEQFF.

The chain combines TRBV7-2 with TRBJ2-1, with D possibly matching TRBD1 (6 bases). The CDR3 consists of 14 residues. The germline V and J ends were trimmed by 1 base and 6 bases, with 10 bases remaining between them. CDR1 SGHTA and CDR2 FQGNSA come from the germline V gene. Here the CDR3 DNA reads TGTGCCAGCAGCTTAGAAAGGACAGTCAATGAGCAGTTCTTC. It translates to CASSLERTVNEQFF.

The CDR3 spells CASSEPGLAGTGETQYF. CDR3 bases: TGTGCCAGCAGTGAGCCGGGACTAGCGGGGACTGGAGAGACCCAGTACTTC. The chain combines TRBV25-1 with TRBJ2-5; 13 bases are shared with TRBD2. This CDR3 is built from 17 residues. V dropped 3 bases and J dropped 4; count of bases not matched to a gene: 8. Germline values: CDR1 MGHDK, CDR2 SYGVNS. Combining the CDR3 with reference TRBV25-1 and TRBJ2-5 gives the whole variable domain EADIYQTPRYLVIGTGKKITLECSQTMGHDKMYWYQQDPGMELHLIHYSYGVNSTEKGDLSSESTVSRIRTEHFPLTLESARPSHTSQYLCASSEPGLAGTGETQYFGPGTRLLVL.

V is TRBV27 and J is TRBJ2-7, with D possibly TRBD2 on 5 matching bases. The CDR3 spans 11 residues. Germline CDR1 is MNHEY and CDR2 is SMNVEV (reference sequence). Trimming removed 6 bases at V and 6 bases at J, with 9 bases between. CDR3 residues: CASSPGGEQYF. The CDR3 DNA is TGTGCCAGCAGCCCCGGAGGCGAGCAGTACTTC.

The chain combines TRBV18 with TRBJ2-7, with 8 bases fitting TRBD1. This CDR3 region has 14 residues. Germline values: CDR1 KGHSH, CDR2 LQKENI. V shed 5 bases and J 7 bases; nucleotides not matched to a gene: 10. The CDR3 loop is CASSSTQGALEQYF. For the CDR3, the DNA is TGTGCCAGCTCATCAACGCAGGGGGCTCTAGAGCAGTACTTC.

This clone was detected a few times. The rearrangement uses TRBV5-1 and TRBJ1-2; D unclear. The germline gives CDR1 SGHRS, CDR2 YFSETQ. With 4 bases removed from V and 2 bases from J, the gap between germline ends came to 12 bases. The CDR3 spans 14 residues. CDR3 sequence reads: CASSPQGFNYGYTF. The CDR3 nucleotides are TGCGCCAGCAGCCCGCAAGGGTTCAACTATGGCTACACCTTC.

The CDR3 loop reads CASSLGSGAPDTQYF. CDR3 coding DNA: TGTGCCAGCAGCTTAGGATCGGGGGCCCCAGATACGCAGTATTTT. V and J are TRBV7-7 and TRBJ2-3; D tentatively reads TRBD1 or TRBD2 (6 bases each). Germline V gene data show CDR1 as SSHAT and CDR2 as FNYEAQ (reference sequence). The CDR3 spans 15 residues. The germline V and J ends were trimmed by 1 base and 4 bases, with 12 bases remaining between them.

This rearrangement joins TRBV5-6 to TRBJ1-1, with 7 bases lining up with TRBD1. Germline V lookup: CDR1 SGHDT, CDR2 YYEEEE. Germline trimming cut 6 bases from V and 0 bases from J; bases unmatched to any gene: 2. CDR3 size: 13 residues. The CDR3 sequence: CASNQGVNTEAFF. The CDR3 DNA is TGTGCCAGCAACCAGGGGGTGAACACTGAAGCTTTCTTT.